A single T cell receptor (beta chain) is shown here with its context. The antigen remains unidentified. It is likely a read error, because the conserved phenylalanine at the end of the CDR3 is missing. This record comes from a study of tumor and adjacent non-tumor tissue in lung cancer. At the level of the study: Millions of productive TCRbeta reads were obtained per sample on average.

V lost 8 bases to trimming and J lost 5 bases, with 25 bases between them. The CDR3 totals 16 residues. Germline V gives CDR1 MGHRA, CDR2 YSYEKL. RNA was extracted from bulk tissue without any cell sorting. Distant lung tissue was collected more than 3 cm away from the tumor edge. Regarding the study as a whole: Tumor tissue had significantly higher TCR diversity than normal lung. Tumor repertoires had a smaller top 100 clone share than normal lung. Patients with more diverse tumor TCRs had worse survival.

Three rounds of nested PCR, following a modified ARM-PCR protocol, produced the TCRbeta library. TCRdb itself ran the multiplex PCR reads through MiXCR, one entry per CDR3 protein. This sample has about 77,000 distinct CDR3 sequences; approximately 82% occur once, and the top ten carry about two fifths. This TCR was sampled from a man between 65 and 85 years old with non-small cell lung cancer. The sequenced sample consisted of distant non-tumor lung tissue. The gene calls are TRBV4-1 and TRBJ2-7; possibly TRBD1 or TRBD2 for D (6 bases each). Here the CDR3 DNA reads TGCGCCAGCTGCCGGACACTATCGGGAGAGGGGGACGAGCAGTACATC. This sequence encodes CASCRTLSGEGDEQYI.